This is a list of T cell receptor beta chains from one sample in a study of cytomegalovirus exposure and HLA in healthy donors. TCRdb keeps only in-frame clones here, not all; method: immunoSEQ multiplex PCR. Of about 97,000 clones detected, approximately 94% appear once; the ten largest clones hold 0.85% to 0.95%. Sequencing was performed on PBMCs. The origin of the receptors is a young woman in good health and CMV-seronegative. Each CDR3 is given with its conserved first and last residue. The order of the fields is J gene, V gene, clone size, D gene, CDR3 DNA, CDR3 protein. The D gene is left open where the match is weak. Not every row has a clone size; where given, it reads once, few, many or a size class.

j_call: TRBJ1-5; v_call: TRBV2; clone_size: NA; d_call: NA; cdr3_nt: TGTGCCAGCAACCCTTCCGACCCCTCGGGGCCCCAGCATTTT; cdr3_aa: CASNPSDPSGPQHF
j_call: TRBJ2-2; v_call: TRBV11-2; clone_size: NA; d_call: NA; cdr3_nt: TGTGCCAGCACCCTAGAAGCAGGGTGGGACACCGGGGAGCTGTTTTTT; cdr3_aa: CASTLEAGWDTGELFF
j_call: TRBJ2-5; v_call: TRBV5-1; clone_size: once; d_call: TRBD1; cdr3_nt: TGCGCCAGCAGCGACAGGGGGCAAGAGACCCAGTACTTC; cdr3_aa: CASSDRGQETQYF
j_call: TRBJ1-5; v_call: TRBV7-9; clone_size: NA; d_call: NA; cdr3_nt: TGTGCCAGCAGCTTTTCAGGTACTAATCAGCCCCAGCATTTT; cdr3_aa: CASSFSGTNQPQHF
j_call: TRBJ2-4; v_call: TRBV27; clone_size: once; d_call: TRBD1; cdr3_nt: TGTGCCAGCAGTTCCCCGGCCGGACAGGGGAGGGACATTCAGTACTTC; cdr3_aa: CASSSPAGQGRDIQYF
j_call: TRBJ2-1; v_call: TRBV6-5; clone_size: NA; d_call: NA; cdr3_nt: TGTGCCAGCAGTGAGGTAGTGGGAGTGGAGCAGTTCTTC; cdr3_aa: CASSEVVGVEQFF
j_call: TRBJ2-1; v_call: TRBV2; clone_size: NA; d_call: TRBD1; cdr3_nt: TGTGCCAGGAGACAGGGACCCAACAATGAGCAGTTCTTC; cdr3_aa: CARRQGPNNEQFF
j_call: TRBJ2-4; v_call: TRBV7-8; clone_size: NA; d_call: TRBD2; cdr3_nt: TGTGCCAGCAGCTGGGGGATAGCGGGTATACTAAAAAACATTCAGTACTTC; cdr3_aa: CASSWGIAGILKNIQYF
j_call: TRBJ1-2; v_call: TRBV21-1; clone_size: once; d_call: NA; cdr3_nt: TGTGCCAGCAGCAAATGCCCCGAGGACTATGGCTACACCTTC; cdr3_aa: CASSKCPEDYGYTF
j_call: TRBJ2-7; v_call: TRBV6-5; clone_size: NA; d_call: TRBD1; cdr3_nt: TGTGCCAGCAGTTACGAGACAGGGGGCTACGAGCAGTACTTC; cdr3_aa: CASSYETGGYEQYF
j_call: TRBJ1-1; v_call: TRBV7-9; clone_size: NA; d_call: NA; cdr3_nt: TGTGCCAGCAGCTTAGGGTTCCTGGCAGCTGAAGCTTTCTTT; cdr3_aa: CASSLGFLAAEAFF
j_call: TRBJ2-2; v_call: TRBV9; clone_size: NA; d_call: NA; cdr3_nt: TGTGCCAGCAGCCCTCGGACAGAAAACACCGGGGAGCTGTTTTTT; cdr3_aa: CASSPRTENTGELFF
j_call: TRBJ1-1; v_call: TRBV10-3; clone_size: NA; d_call: NA; cdr3_nt: TGTGCCATCAGCAACCTACAGCAGAACACTGAAGCTTTCTTT; cdr3_aa: CAISNLQQNTEAFF
j_call: TRBJ2-1; v_call: TRBV5-3; clone_size: NA; d_call: NA; cdr3_nt: TGTGCCAGAAGCTTCAGGGACAATGAGCAGTTCTTC; cdr3_aa: CARSFRDNEQFF
j_call: TRBJ1-2; v_call: TRBV4-1; clone_size: NA; d_call: TRBD1; cdr3_nt: TGCGCCAGCAGTCCCTTTCTCGGACAGGCCTTAAACTATGGCTACACCTTC; cdr3_aa: CASSPFLGQALNYGYTF
j_call: TRBJ1-1; v_call: TRBV7-9; clone_size: NA; d_call: TRBD1; cdr3_nt: TGTGCCAGCAGCTCCCAGGGGGCGCAGAACACTGAAGCTTTCTTT; cdr3_aa: CASSSQGAQNTEAFF
j_call: TRBJ1-2; v_call: TRBV18; clone_size: NA; d_call: TRBD1; cdr3_nt: TGTGCCAGCTCCTTCCGGGACAGGGTCTCCTATGGCTACACCTTC; cdr3_aa: CASSFRDRVSYGYTF
j_call: TRBJ2-1; v_call: TRBV7-2; clone_size: NA; d_call: NA; cdr3_nt: TGTGCCAGCAGCTTAATGAGCAATGAGCAGTTCTTC; cdr3_aa: CASSLMSNEQFF
j_call: TRBJ2-1; v_call: TRBV9; clone_size: NA; d_call: NA; cdr3_nt: TGTGCCAGCAGCGTAGATGGGGAGTACAATGAGCAGTTCTTC; cdr3_aa: CASSVDGEYNEQFF
j_call: TRBJ2-5; v_call: TRBV5-4; clone_size: NA; d_call: TRBD2; cdr3_nt: TGTGCCAGCACCCAAACTAGCGGGAGTCAAGAGACCCAGTACTTC; cdr3_aa: CASTQTSGSQETQYF
j_call: TRBJ1-1; v_call: TRBV6-6; clone_size: NA; d_call: NA; cdr3_nt: TGTGCCAGCAGCCTAACAAGGGGGAACACTGAAGCTTTCTTT; cdr3_aa: CASSLTRGNTEAFF
j_call: TRBJ2-7; v_call: TRBV7-9; clone_size: NA; d_call: NA; cdr3_nt: TGTGCCAGCAGCTTGTCAGGGAACGAGCAGTACTTC; cdr3_aa: CASSLSGNEQYF
j_call: TRBJ1-4; v_call: TRBV6-6; clone_size: once; d_call: NA; cdr3_nt: TGTGCCAGCAGTCCGGAGGGGACGGAAAAACTGTTTTTT; cdr3_aa: CASSPEGTEKLFF
j_call: TRBJ2-7; v_call: TRBV6-1; clone_size: NA; d_call: NA; cdr3_nt: TGTGCCAGCAGTCACAGTGCCTACGAGCAGTACTTC; cdr3_aa: CASSHSAYEQYF
j_call: TRBJ2-1; v_call: TRBV19; clone_size: NA; d_call: TRBD2; cdr3_nt: TGTGCCAGTAGTATTTCCCCCGGGGGGTACTACTCCTACAATGAGCAGTTCTTC; cdr3_aa: CASSISPGGYYSYNEQFF
j_call: TRBJ1-2; v_call: TRBV6-6; clone_size: few; d_call: NA; cdr3_nt: TGTGCCAGCAGTACAGGGATTGCGAGCTACACCTTC; cdr3_aa: CASSTGIASYTF